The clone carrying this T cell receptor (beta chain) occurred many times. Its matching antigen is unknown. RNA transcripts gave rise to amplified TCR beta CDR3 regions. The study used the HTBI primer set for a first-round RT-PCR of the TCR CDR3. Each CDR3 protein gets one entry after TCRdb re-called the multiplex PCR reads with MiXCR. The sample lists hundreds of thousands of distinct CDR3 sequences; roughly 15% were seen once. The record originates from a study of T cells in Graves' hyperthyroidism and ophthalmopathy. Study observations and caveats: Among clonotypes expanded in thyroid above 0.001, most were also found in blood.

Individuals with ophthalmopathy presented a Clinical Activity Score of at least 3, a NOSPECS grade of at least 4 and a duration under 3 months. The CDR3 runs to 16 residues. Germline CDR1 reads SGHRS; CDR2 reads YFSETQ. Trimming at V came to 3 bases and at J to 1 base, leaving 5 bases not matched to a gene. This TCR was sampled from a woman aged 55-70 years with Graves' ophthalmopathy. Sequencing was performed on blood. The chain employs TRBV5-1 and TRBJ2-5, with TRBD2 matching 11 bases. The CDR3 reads CASSSGGLAVQETQYF. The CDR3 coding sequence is TGCGCCAGCAGCTCCGGGGGACTAGCGGTCCAAGAGACCCAGTACTTC.